Many counts were recorded for the clone carrying this T cell receptor beta chain. The sample belongs to a study of shared clonotypes between healthy human individuals. Across the whole study: The study enrolled two women and a few men aged 18 to 49. Three plates each covered CD4 naive and memory; CD8 naive two, CD8 memory one.

Germline trimming cut 5 bases from V and 2 bases from J; bases unmatched to any gene: 11. The CDR3 has 17 amino acids. CDR1 and CDR2 (germline): LGHNA, YNFKEQ. The donors, all of them Caucasian adults, lived in Nashville, Tennessee. Libraries were prepared by immunoSEQ multiplex PCR; TCRdb keeps only in-frame clonotypes and omits some of them. This sample yields nearly 750,000 clones, of which roughly 72% are seen a single time; 1.8% belongs to the top ten. The gene calls are TRBV4-2 and TRBJ1-3, with 8 bases aligning to TRBD1. Sample: memory CD4+ T cells sorted from blood. The subset was: CD45RA-negative fraction. The clonotype was recovered from a young woman in good health. CDR3 bases: TGTGCCAGCAGCTTGGTTGCAGGGGGCTCCCCTGGAAACACCATATATTTT. This translates into CASSLVAGGSPGNTIYF.